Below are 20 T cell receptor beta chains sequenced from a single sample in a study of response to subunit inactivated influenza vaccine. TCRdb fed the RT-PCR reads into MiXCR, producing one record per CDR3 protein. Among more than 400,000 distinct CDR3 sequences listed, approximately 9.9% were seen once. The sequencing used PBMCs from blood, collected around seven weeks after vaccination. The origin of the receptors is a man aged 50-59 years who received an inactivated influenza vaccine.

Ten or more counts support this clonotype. CDR3 sequence: CSVGQGSTDTQYF. The CDR3 DNA is TGCAGCGTAGGACAGGGATCCACAGATACGCAGTATTTT. The chain has TRBV29-1 and TRBJ2-3; TRBD1 matches 8 bases. From germline, CDR1 is SQVTM and CDR2 ANQGSEA. Losses at the gene ends were 6 bases for V and 2 bases for J; bases not matched to a gene: 4. The CDR3 spans 13 residues.

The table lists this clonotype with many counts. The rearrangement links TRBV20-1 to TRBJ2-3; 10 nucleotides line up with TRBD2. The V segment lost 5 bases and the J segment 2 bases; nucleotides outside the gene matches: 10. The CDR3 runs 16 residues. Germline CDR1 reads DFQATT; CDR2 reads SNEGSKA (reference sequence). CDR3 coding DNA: TGCAGTGCTTTCGGGGCTAGCGGGAGTCCCACAGATACGCAGTATTTT. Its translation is CSAFGASGSPTDTQYF.

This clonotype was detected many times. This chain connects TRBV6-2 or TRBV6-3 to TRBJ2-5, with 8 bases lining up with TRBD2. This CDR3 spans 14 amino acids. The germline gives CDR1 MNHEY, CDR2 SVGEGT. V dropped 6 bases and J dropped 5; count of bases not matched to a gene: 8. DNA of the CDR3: TGTGCCAGCAGCCCCGGGACTAGGGGTGAGACCCAGTACTTC. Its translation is CASSPGTRGETQYF.

This chain's CDR3 is CASTDGQGRRWNQPQHF. CDR3 nucleotides: TGTGCCAGCACTGACGGGCAGGGGAGACGATGGAATCAGCCCCAGCATTTT. This sequence joins TRBV6-1 and TRBJ1-5, with D maybe TRBD1 (6 bases). V was pared by 7 bases and J by 4 bases, with 23 bases between. The CDR3 runs 17 residues. Germline values: CDR1 MNHNS, CDR2 SASEGT.

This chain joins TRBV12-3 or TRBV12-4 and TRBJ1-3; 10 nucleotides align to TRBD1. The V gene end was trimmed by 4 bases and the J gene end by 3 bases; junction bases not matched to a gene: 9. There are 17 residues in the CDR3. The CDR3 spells CASSSWDRGGYGNTIYF. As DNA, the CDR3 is TGTGCCAGCAGTTCCTGGGACAGGGGAGGTTATGGAAACACCATATATTTT.

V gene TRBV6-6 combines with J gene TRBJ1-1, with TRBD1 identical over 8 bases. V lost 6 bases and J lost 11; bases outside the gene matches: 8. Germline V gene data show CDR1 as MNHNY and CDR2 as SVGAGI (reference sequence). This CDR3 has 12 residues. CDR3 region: CASRPRQGTAFF. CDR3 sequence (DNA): TGTGCCAGCAGACCCAGACAGGGGACGGCTTTCTTT.

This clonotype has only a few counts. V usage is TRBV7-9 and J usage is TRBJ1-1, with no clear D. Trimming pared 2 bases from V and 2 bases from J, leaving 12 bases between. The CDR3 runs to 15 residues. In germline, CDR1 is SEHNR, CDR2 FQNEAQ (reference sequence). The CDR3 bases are TGTGCCAGCAGCTTAATGACACAATTCAACACTGAAGCTTTCTTT. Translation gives CASSLMTQFNTEAFF.

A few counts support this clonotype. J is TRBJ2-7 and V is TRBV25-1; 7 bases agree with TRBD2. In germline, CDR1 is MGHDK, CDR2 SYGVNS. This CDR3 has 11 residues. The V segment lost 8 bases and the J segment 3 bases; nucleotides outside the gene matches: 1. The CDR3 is CASGEGYEQYF. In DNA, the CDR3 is TGTGCCAGCGGGGAGGGCTACGAGCAGTACTTC.

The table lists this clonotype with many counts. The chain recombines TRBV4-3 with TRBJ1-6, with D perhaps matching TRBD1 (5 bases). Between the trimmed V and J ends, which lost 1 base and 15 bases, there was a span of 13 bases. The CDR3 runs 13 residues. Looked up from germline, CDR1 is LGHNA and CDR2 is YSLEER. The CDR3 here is CASSQVIGGGLHF. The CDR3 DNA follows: TGCGCCAGCAGCCAAGTCATTGGGGGTGGCCTCCACTTT.

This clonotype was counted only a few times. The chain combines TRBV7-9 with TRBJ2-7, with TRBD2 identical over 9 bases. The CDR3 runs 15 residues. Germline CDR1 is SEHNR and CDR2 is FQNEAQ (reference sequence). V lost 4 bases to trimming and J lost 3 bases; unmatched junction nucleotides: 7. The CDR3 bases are TGTGCCAGCAGCTCCACAGCGGGGGGAAGCTACGAGCAGTACTTC. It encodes CASSSTAGGSYEQYF.

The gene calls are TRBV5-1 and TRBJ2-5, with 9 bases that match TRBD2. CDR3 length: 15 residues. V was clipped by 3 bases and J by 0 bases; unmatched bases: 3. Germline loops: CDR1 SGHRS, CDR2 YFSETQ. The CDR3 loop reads CASSSGGGDQETQYF. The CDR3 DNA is TGCGCCAGCAGCTCTGGCGGGGGGGACCAAGAGACCCAGTACTTC.

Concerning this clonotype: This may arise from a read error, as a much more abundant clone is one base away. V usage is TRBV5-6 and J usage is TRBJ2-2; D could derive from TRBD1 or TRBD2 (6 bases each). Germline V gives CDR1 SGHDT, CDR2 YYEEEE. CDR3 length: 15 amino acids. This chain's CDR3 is CASSGGPVMTGELYF. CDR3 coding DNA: TGTGCCAGCAGCGGGGGGCCGGTGATGACCGGGGAGCTGTATTTT.

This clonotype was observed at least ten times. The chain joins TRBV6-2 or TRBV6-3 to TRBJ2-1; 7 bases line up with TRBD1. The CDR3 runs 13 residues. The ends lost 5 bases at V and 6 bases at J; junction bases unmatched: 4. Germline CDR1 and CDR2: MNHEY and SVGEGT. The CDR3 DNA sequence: TGTGCCAGCAGTCGGAGACAGGGCAATGAGCAGTTCTTC. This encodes CASSRRQGNEQFF.

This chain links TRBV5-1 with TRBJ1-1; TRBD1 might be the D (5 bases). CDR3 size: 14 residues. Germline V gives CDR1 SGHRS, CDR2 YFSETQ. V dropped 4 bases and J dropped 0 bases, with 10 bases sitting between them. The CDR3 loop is CASSGGRMNTEAFF. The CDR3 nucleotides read TGCGCCAGCAGCGGGGGGAGGATGAACACTGAAGCTTTCTTT.

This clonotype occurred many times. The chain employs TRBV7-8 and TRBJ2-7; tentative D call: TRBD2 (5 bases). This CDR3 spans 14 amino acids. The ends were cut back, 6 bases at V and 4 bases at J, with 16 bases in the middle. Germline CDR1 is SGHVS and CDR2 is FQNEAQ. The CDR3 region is CASSPGLGPYEQYF. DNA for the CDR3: TGTGCCAGCAGTCCTGGACTGGGTCCTTACGAGCAGTACTTC.

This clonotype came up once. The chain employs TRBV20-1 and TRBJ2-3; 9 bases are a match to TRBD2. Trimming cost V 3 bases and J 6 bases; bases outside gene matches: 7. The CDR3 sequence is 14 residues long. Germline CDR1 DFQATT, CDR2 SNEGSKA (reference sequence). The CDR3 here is CSARAGGLSDTQYF. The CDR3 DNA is TGCAGTGCTAGGGCGGGGGGGCTGAGCGATACGCAGTATTTT.

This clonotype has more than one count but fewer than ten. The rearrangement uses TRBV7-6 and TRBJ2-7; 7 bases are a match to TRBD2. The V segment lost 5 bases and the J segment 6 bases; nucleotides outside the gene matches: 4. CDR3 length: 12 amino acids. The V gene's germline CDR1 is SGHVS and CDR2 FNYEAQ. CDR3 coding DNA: TGTGCCAGCAGCCACCCGGGGGGCGAGCAGTACTTC. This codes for CASSHPGGEQYF.

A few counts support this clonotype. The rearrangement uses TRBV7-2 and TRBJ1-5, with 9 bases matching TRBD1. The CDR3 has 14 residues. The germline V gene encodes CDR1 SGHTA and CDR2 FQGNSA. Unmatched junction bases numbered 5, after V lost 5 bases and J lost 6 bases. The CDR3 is CASSLGQGTQPQHF. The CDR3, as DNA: TGTGCCAGCAGCCTCGGACAGGGGACTCAGCCCCAGCATTTT.

CDR3 in amino acids: CASSQEGTGAYEQYF. CDR3 sequence (DNA): TGCGCCAGCAGCCAAGAGGGGACAGGGGCCTACGAGCAGTACTTC. V and J are TRBV4-3 and TRBJ2-7, with TRBD1 matching over 10 bases. The J segment lost 2 bases and the V segment lost 0 bases, leaving 1 base of the junction unmatched. From germline, CDR1 is LGHNA and CDR2 YSLEER. The CDR3 totals 15 residues.

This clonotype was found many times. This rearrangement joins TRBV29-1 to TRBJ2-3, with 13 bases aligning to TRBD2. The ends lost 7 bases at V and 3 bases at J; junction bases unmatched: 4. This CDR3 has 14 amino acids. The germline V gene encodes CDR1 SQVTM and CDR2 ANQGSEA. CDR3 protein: CSAGLAGVTDTQYF. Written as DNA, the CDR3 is TGCAGCGCAGGACTAGCGGGAGTAACAGATACGCAGTATTTT.